Listed here are 19 T cell receptor beta chains from one sample, sequenced in a study of early T cells in non-severe SARS-CoV-2 infection. TCRdb re-called the 5' RACE reads through MiXCR, storing one row per CDR3 protein. The data hold around 100,000 distinct CDR3 sequences, with roughly 15% observed a single time. The sample was whole blood. The receptors originated from an adult who was a healthcare worker with PCR-confirmed SARS-CoV-2 infection or an uninfected control (not recorded which).

This clonotype was seen a handful of times. The rearrangement joins TRBV27 to TRBJ2-4; D unclear. V lost 0 bases and J 0 bases, leaving 9 bases between the germline ends. Germline assignment: CDR1 MNHEY and CDR2 SMNVEV (reference sequence). This CDR3 has 16 residues. Here the CDR3 DNA reads TGTGCCAGCAGTTTATCTGGAGCTATAGCCAAAAACATTCAGTACTTC. It codes for CASSLSGAIAKNIQYF.

This clonotype was observed a handful of times. The chain recombines TRBV15 with TRBJ2-3; 8 bases line up with TRBD1. V dropped 1 base and J dropped 4; count of bases not matched to a gene: 7. The CDR3 is made up of 16 amino acids. The V gene's germline CDR1 is LNHNV and CDR2 YYDKDF (reference sequence). Written as DNA, the CDR3 is TGTGCCACCAGCAGAGGTACTGGACAGGGAGCAGATACGCAGTATTTT. Protein: CATSRGTGQGADTQYF.

This clonotype showed up just a few times. The chain carries TRBV6-2 or TRBV6-3 and TRBJ1-2; no definite D call. The V and J ends lost 5 bases and 4 bases respectively, with 11 bases between them. Germline V CDR1 and CDR2: MNHEY, SVGEGT. The CDR3 has 13 amino acids. CDR3 region: CASSQGLVYGYTF. The CDR3, as DNA: TGTGCCAGCAGTCAAGGGTTGGTCTATGGCTACACCTTC.

The rearrangement uses TRBV7-6 and TRBJ2-7; no clear D. CDR3 length: 17 residues. Germline V lookup: CDR1 SGHVS, CDR2 FNYEAQ. V lost 0 bases and J 1 base, leaving 16 bases between the germline ends. CDR3 bases: TGTGCCAGCAGCTTAGCCCTCGGGTCCTCAGGATCCTACGAGCAGTACTTC. Its protein product is CASSLALGSSGSYEQYF. The whole variable domain, filled in from reference TRBV7-6 and TRBJ2-7, reads GAGVSQSPRYKVTKRGQDVALRCDPISGHVSLYWYRQALGQGPEFLTYFNYEAQQDKSGLPNDRFSAERPEGSISTLTIQRTEQRDSAMYRCASSLALGSSGSYEQYFGPGTRLTVT.

This clonotype has more than one count but fewer than ten. The V and J genes are TRBV10-2 and TRBJ2-1; maybe TRBD2 (6 bases). V was pared by 7 bases and J by 7 bases, with 17 bases between. The germline gives CDR1 WSHSY, CDR2 SAAADI. The length of the CDR3 is 14 residues. The CDR3 region is CASNLGRTANEQFF. The CDR3 coding sequence is TGCGCCAGCAATCTAGGGAGGACCGCAAATGAGCAGTTCTTC.

V is TRBV24-1 and J is TRBJ2-3; the match to TRBD1 covers 10 bases. CDR3 size: 15 residues. Per germline, CDR1 KGHDR and CDR2 SFDVKD. J gave up 7 bases and V 0 bases, and 3 bases lay outside the gene matches. CDR3 DNA: TGTGCCACCAGTGATTTGGGACAGGGGGTCCATACGCAGTATTTT. Translation gives CATSDLGQGVHTQYF.

This chain connects TRBV12-3 or TRBV12-4 to TRBJ2-7; no clear D. The CDR3 contains 11 residues. The germline V and J ends were trimmed by 3 bases and 3 bases, with 3 bases remaining between them. CDR3 sequence reads: CASSFDYEQYF. Here the CDR3 DNA reads TGTGCCAGCAGTTTCGACTACGAGCAGTACTTC.

The rearrangement joins TRBV28 to TRBJ1-2, with D unresolved. The germline V gene encodes CDR1 MDHEN and CDR2 SYDVKM. The CDR3 length is 14 residues. Trimming stripped 6 bases from V and 8 bases from J, with 19 bases between. CDR3 sequence (DNA): TGTGCCAGCAGCCCTACCCTTTCCCCGAAGGGCTACACCTTC. Protein: CASSPTLSPKGYTF.

This sequence joins TRBV6-5 and TRBJ1-5, with D uncertain. Germline CDR1 reads MNHEY; CDR2 reads SVGAGI. This CDR3 comprises 14 residues. Deletions cut 6 bases from V and 2 bases from J, with 11 bases between. The CDR3 sequence: CASSRTFGNQPQHF. CDR3 DNA: TGTGCCAGCAGCCGGACCTTTGGCAATCAGCCCCAGCATTTT.

There are a few counts of this clonotype. V usage is TRBV5-6 and J usage is TRBJ2-4; unclear D gene. The V end lost 2 bases, the J end lost 3 bases, and 12 bases lay between the germline ends. Germline V gene data show CDR1 as SGHDT and CDR2 as YYEEEE. The CDR3 is 15 residues long. CDR3 loop: CASSLSRAVKNIQYF. CDR3 in DNA: TGTGCCAGCAGCTTAAGCAGAGCCGTCAAAAACATTCAGTACTTC.

This clonotype was seen more than once but under ten times. J is TRBJ2-2 and V is TRBV20-1, with D maybe TRBD2 (5 bases). The CDR3 length is 16 residues. The V gene lost 3 bases and the J gene lost 1 base, with 15 bases spanning the gap. CDR1 and CDR2 from the germline V gene are DFQATT and SNEGSKA (reference sequence). Written as DNA, the CDR3 is TGCAGTGCTAGTAACGGGATCGCTATGAACACCGGGGAGCTGTTTTTT. It codes for CSASNGIAMNTGELFF.

The rearrangement joins TRBV7-9 to TRBJ1-5, with D unresolved. CDR1 and CDR2 from the germline V gene are SEHNR and FQNEAQ (reference sequence). The CDR3 contains 14 residues. V was cut by 1 base and J by 3 bases, with 7 bases left in between. The CDR3 bases are TGTGCCAGCAGCTTAGAGGGTCCCAATCAGCCCCAGCATTTT. It yields the protein CASSLEGPNQPQHF.

This clonotype was seen only a few times. The chain's CDR3 is CASSQGNQPQHF. The CDR3 region has the DNA TGTGCCAGTAGCCAGGGGAATCAGCCCCAGCATTTT. The chain recombines TRBV19 with TRBJ1-5; D is possibly TRBD1 (6 bases). Germline-derived CDR1 and CDR2 are LNHDA and SQIVND (reference sequence). Trimming shortened V by 6 bases and J by 4 bases, and 7 bases separated the two germline ends. The CDR3 sequence is 12 residues long.

The sample holds many counts of this clonotype. The V and J genes are TRBV4-3 and TRBJ1-2, with D unclear. This CDR3 spans 16 amino acids. V lost 5 bases and J lost 0, with 16 bases in between. Per germline, CDR1 LGHNA and CDR2 YSLEER. CDR3 sequence: CASSKGINPTNYGYTF. The CDR3 nucleotides read TGCGCCAGCAGCAAAGGCATAAACCCTACTAACTATGGCTACACCTTC.

This clonotype showed up many times. The chain combines TRBV28 with TRBJ2-4; a possible D gene is TRBD1 (6 bases). Per germline, CDR1 MDHEN and CDR2 SYDVKM. V lost 2 bases and J 8 bases, leaving 16 bases between the germline ends. The CDR3 spans 15 residues. CDR3 in amino acids: CASSLKGDIRHIQYF. The DNA of the CDR3 is TGTGCCAGCAGTTTAAAGGGGGACATACGACACATTCAGTACTTC.

The chain has TRBV28 and TRBJ2-2; TRBD2 matches 7 bases. Germline loops: CDR1 MDHEN, CDR2 SYDVKM. The junction had 9 bases not matched to a gene; V was cut back by 5 bases and J by 3 bases. This CDR3 is built from 16 residues. CDR3 sequence: CASSRGGGGDTGELFF. CDR3 coding DNA: TGTGCCAGCAGTAGAGGAGGCGGGGGAGACACCGGGGAGCTGTTTTTT. The whole variable domain, remainder taken from reference TRBV28 and TRBJ2-2, is DVKVTQSSRYLVKRTGEKVFLECVQDMDHENMFWYRQDPGLGLRLIYFSYDVKMKEKGDIPEGYSVSREKKERFSLILESASTNQTSMYLCASSRGGGGDTGELFFGEGSRLTVL.

A few counts support this clonotype. The CDR3 sequence is CASSRGEQETQYF. In nucleotides, the CDR3 is TGCGCCAGCAGCCGGGGAGAACAAGAGACCCAGTACTTC. The chain employs TRBV4-3 and TRBJ2-5; weak D call: TRBD2 (5 bases). Trimming removed 4 bases at V and 2 bases at J, with 8 bases between. Germline values: CDR1 LGHNA, CDR2 YSLEER. The length of the CDR3 is 13 residues.

This clonotype was counted a few times. V gene TRBV6-6 combines with J gene TRBJ1-4, with TRBD1 matching over 7 bases. V shed 2 bases and J 2 bases; nucleotides not matched to a gene: 2. Germline V lookup: CDR1 MNHNY, CDR2 SVGAGI (reference sequence). This CDR3 has 15 amino acids. The CDR3 region is CASSYPTGTNEKLFF. In nucleotides, the CDR3 is TGTGCCAGCAGTTACCCGACAGGGACTAATGAAAAACTGTTTTTT.

The rearrangement joins TRBV13 to TRBJ2-7; D gene ambiguous. V dropped 4 bases and J dropped 3 bases, with 10 bases sitting between them. The CDR3 contains 13 residues. Looked up from germline, CDR1 is PRHDT and CDR2 is FYEKMQ (reference sequence). The CDR3 spells CASSSQNLYEQYF. The CDR3 DNA reads TGTGCCAGCAGCTCACAAAACCTCTACGAGCAGTACTTC. The full variable domain, with the rest looked up from reference TRBV13 and TRBJ2-7, is AAGVIQSPRHLIKEKRETATLKCYPIPRHDTVYWYQQGPGQDPQFLISFYEKMQSDKGSIPDRFSAQQFSDYHSELNMSSLELGDSALYFCASSSQNLYEQYFGPGTRLTVT.